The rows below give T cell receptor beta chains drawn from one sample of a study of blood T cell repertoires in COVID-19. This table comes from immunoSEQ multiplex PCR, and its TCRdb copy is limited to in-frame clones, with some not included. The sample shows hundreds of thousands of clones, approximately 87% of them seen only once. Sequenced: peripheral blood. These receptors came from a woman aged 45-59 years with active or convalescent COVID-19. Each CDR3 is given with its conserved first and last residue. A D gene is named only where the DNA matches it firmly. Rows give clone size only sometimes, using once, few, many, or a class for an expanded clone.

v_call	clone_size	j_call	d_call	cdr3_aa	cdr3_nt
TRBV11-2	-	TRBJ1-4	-	CASSLGTVEKLFF	TGTGCCAGCAGCTTAGGTACAGTCGAAAAACTGTTTTTT
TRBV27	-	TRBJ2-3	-	CASSFAGFGDTQYF	TGTGCCAGCAGTTTCGCCGGGTTTGGTGATACGCAGTATTTT
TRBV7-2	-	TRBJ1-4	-	CASSRGVDATNEKLFF	TGTGCCAGCAGCCGGGGGGTGGATGCAACTAATGAAAAACTGTTTTTT
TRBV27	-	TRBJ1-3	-	CASSLAGSGNTIYF	TGTGCCAGCAGTTTAGCGGGCTCTGGAAACACCATATATTTT
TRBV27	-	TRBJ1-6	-	CASTYDRLNSPLHF	TGTGCCAGCACTTATGACAGGTTGAATTCACCCCTCCACTTT
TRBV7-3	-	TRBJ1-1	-	CASSRQRNTEAFF	TGTGCCAGCAGCAGACAGCGGAACACTGAAGCTTTCTTT
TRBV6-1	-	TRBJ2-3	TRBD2	CASSEVAGGPRNTQYF	TGTGCCAGCAGTGAAGTTGCGGGAGGGCCAAGAAATACGCAGTATTTT
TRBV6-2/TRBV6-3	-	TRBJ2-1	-	CASSYGAAPSYNEQFF	TGTGCCAGCAGTTACGGAGCGGCCCCTTCCTACAATGAGCAGTTCTTC
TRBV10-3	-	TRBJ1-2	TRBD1	CAISEAREGASYGYTF	TGTGCCATCAGTGAGGCACGGGAGGGGGCAAGCTATGGCTACACCTTC
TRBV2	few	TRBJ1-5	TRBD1	CASSDGQGNQPQHF	TGTGCCAGCAGTGATGGACAGGGCAATCAGCCCCAGCATTTT
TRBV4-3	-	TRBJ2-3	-	CASSQEVIARDTQYF	TGCGCCAGCAGCCAAGAAGTGATAGCGAGAGATACGCAGTATTTT
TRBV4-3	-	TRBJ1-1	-	CASSQLTQGRANTEAFF	TGCGCCAGCAGCCAACTTACCCAGGGAAGGGCGAACACTGAAGCTTTCTTT
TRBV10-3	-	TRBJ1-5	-	CAISERGGNQPQHF	TGTGCCATCAGTGAGAGGGGTGGCAATCAGCCCCAGCATTTT
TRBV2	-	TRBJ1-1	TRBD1	CARIQGDGTEAFF	TGTGCCAGGATACAGGGGGACGGCACTGAAGCTTTCTTT
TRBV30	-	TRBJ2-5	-	CAGASDLRETQYF	TGTGCCGGAGCTAGCGACTTACGGGAGACCCAGTACTTC
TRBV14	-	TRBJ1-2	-	CASSQATGGYGYTF	TGTGCCAGCAGCCAAGCAACAGGCGGCTATGGCTACACCTTC
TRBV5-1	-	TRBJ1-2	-	CASSLENYGYTF	TGCGCCAGCAGCTTAGAGAACTATGGCTACACCTTC
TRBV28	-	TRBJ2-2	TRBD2	CASISGGNTGELFF	TGTGCCAGCATCTCGGGGGGGAACACCGGGGAGCTGTTTTTT
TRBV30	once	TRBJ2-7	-	CAWKQGGYEQYF	TGTGCCTGGAAACAGGGGGGGTACGAGCAGTACTTC
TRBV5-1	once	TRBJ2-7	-	CASSLAGSGYEQYF	TGCGCCAGCAGCTTGGCCGGGAGTGGCTACGAGCAGTACTTC
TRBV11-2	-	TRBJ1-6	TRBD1	CASSLEPRGRKDSPLHF	TGTGCCAGCAGCTTAGAGCCCAGGGGGCGCAAGGATTCACCCCTCCACTTT
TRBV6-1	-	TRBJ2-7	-	CASSEMTGRGIYEQYF	TGTGCCAGCAGTGAAATGACTGGTCGGGGGATCTACGAGCAGTACTTC
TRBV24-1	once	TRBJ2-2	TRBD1	CATSGGQGTGELFF	TGTGCCACCAGTGGTGGACAGGGGACCGGGGAGCTGTTTTTT
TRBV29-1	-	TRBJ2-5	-	CSVEGGPTGKETQYF	TGCAGCGTTGAAGGGGGACCGACAGGAAAAGAGACCCAGTACTTC
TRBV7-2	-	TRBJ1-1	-	CASSLPVRGGLDTEAFF	TGTGCCAGCAGCTTACCCGTTCGGGGGGGCCTAGACACTGAAGCTTTCTTT
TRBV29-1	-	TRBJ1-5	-	CSVGDYSNQPQHF	TGCAGCGTGGGGGACTATAGCAATCAGCCCCAGCATTTT
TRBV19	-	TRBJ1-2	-	CATRPLPGDGYTF	TGTGCCACTCGCCCCCTCCCGGGGGACGGCTACACCTTC
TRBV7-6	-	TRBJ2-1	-	CASSLVLRRSMRNEQFF	TGTGCCAGCAGCTTAGTTCTGAGGCGGTCAATGAGGAATGAGCAGTTCTTC
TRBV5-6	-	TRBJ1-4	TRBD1	CASSRLGTGNEKLFF	TGTGCCAGCAGTCGACTCGGGACAGGGAATGAAAAACTGTTTTTT